This T cell receptor beta chain was sequenced in a study of blood T cell repertoires in COVID-19. As for the study in general: The samples span acute and convalescent COVID-19 from the United States, Italy and Spain. In each case, the material was cDNA or gDNA derived from T cells, B-cell-depleted T cells, or PBMCs.

Authors' methods: Amplification with reference gene primers provided the estimates of nucleated cell counts. TCRdb keeps only in-frame clones here, not all; method: immunoSEQ multiplex PCR. For V, J and clone size, that table is used; D and trimming come from the DNA. The table includes around 60,000 clones, approximately 80% detected once. V was clipped by 0 bases and J by 1 base; unmatched bases: 8. Germline CDR1 and CDR2: SGHRS and YFSETQ. The CDR3 runs to 17 residues. The origin of this receptor is a woman aged 80 or older with acute or convalescent COVID-19. This chain uses TRBV5-1 with TRBJ1-1; TRBD1 agrees at 8 bases. The sequencing sample was made of peripheral blood. The CDR3 region is CASSLAAGGGSNTEAFF. CDR3 sequence (DNA): TGCGCCAGCAGCTTGGCGGCAGGGGGCGGGTCGAACACTGAAGCTTTCTTT.